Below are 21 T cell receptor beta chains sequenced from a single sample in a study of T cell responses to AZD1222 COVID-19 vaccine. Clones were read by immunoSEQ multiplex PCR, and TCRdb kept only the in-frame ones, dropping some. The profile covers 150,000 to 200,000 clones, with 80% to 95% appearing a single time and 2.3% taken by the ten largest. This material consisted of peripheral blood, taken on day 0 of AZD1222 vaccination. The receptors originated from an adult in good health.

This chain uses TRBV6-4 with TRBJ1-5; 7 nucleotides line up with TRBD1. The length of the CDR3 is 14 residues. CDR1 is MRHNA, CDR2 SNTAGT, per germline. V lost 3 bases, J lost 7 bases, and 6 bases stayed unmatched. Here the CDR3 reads CASSEAGGNQPQHF. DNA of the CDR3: TGTGCCAGCAGTGAGGCAGGGGGGAACCAGCCCCAGCATTTT.

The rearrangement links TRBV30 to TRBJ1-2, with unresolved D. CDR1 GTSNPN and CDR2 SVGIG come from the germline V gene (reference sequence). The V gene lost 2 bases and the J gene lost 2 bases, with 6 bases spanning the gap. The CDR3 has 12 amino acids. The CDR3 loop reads CAWSFVNYGYTF. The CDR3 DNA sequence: TGTGCCTGGAGTTTCGTAAACTATGGCTACACCTTC.

The CDR3 region has the DNA TGTGCCAGCAGTTTGTTGACAGGGCAGTTCTTC. Its translation is CASSLLTGQFF. The rearrangement joins TRBV12-3 or TRBV12-4 to TRBJ2-1; a weak D match, TRBD1 (6 bases). V was clipped by 3 bases and J by 12 bases, with 9 bases between them. This CDR3 contains 11 residues.

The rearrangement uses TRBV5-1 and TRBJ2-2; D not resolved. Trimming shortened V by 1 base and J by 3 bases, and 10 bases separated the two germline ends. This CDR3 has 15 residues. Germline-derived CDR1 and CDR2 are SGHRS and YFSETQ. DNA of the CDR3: TGCGCCAGCAGCTTGTCCAGTTTGGACACCGGGGAGCTGTTTTTT. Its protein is CASSLSSLDTGELFF.

The CDR3 reads CASSMGWSSNQPQHF. Written as DNA, the CDR3 is TGTGCCAGTAGTATGGGGTGGAGTAGCAATCAGCCCCAGCATTTT. The V gene is TRBV19, the J gene TRBJ1-5; the D is unclear. The CDR3 length is 15 residues. Germline V CDR1 and CDR2: LNHDA, SQIVND (reference sequence). Trimming took off 3 bases at V and 0 bases at J, with 9 bases between the two ends.

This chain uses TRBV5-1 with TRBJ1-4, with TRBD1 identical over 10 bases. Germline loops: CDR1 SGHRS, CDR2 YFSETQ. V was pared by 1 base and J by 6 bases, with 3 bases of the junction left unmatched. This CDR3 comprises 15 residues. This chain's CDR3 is CASSLSGTGDEKLFF. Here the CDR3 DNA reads TGCGCCAGCAGCTTGAGTGGGACAGGGGATGAAAAACTGTTTTTT.

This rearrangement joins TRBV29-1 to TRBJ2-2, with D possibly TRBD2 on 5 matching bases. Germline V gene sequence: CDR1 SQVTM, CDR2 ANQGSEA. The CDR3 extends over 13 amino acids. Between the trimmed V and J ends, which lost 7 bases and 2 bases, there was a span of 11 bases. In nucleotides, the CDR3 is TGCAGCGGAGGGCAACTAAACACCGGGGAGCTGTTTTTT. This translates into CSGGQLNTGELFF.

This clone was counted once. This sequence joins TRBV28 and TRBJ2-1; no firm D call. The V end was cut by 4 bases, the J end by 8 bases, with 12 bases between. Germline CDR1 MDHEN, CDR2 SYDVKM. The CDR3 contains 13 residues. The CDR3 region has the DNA TGTGCCAGCAGTTCCGGACCCGAGGATGAGCAGTTCTTC. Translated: CASSSGPEDEQFF.

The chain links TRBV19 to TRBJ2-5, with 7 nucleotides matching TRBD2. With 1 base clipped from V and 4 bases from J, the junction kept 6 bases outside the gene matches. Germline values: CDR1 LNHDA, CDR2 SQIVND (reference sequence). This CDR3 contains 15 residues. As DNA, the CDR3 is TGTGCCAGTAGTATAGGTGCCAGGGAGGGAGAGACCCAGTACTTC. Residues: CASSIGAREGETQYF.

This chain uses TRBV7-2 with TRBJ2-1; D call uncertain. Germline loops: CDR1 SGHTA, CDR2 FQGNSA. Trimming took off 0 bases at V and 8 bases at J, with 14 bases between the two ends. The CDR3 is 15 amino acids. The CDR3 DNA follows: TGTGCCAGCAGCTTAGCGAGCCTAGTACTTGATGAGCAGTTCTTC. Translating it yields CASSLASLVLDEQFF.

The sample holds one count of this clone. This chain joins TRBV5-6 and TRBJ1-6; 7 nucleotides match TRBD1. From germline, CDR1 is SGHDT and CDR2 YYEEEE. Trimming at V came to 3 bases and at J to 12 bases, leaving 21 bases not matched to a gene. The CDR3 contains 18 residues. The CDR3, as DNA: TGTGCCAGCAGCTCCTTGTTCGTAACAGGGGTCGGGGAATTACCCCTCCACTTT. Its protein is CASSSLFVTGVGELPLHF.

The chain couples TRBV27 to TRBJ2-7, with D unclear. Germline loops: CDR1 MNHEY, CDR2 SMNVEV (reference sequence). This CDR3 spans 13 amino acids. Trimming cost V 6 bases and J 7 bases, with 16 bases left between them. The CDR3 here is CASSPLKVREQYF. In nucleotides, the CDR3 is TGTGCCAGCAGCCCTCTGAAGGTACGGGAGCAGTACTTC.

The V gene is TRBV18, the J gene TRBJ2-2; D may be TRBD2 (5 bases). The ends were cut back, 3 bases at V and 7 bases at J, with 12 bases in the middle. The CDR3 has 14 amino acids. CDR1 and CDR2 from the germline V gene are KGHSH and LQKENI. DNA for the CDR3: TGTGCCAGCTCACCTGGACTGAACGACGGGGAGCTGTTTTTT. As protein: CASSPGLNDGELFF.

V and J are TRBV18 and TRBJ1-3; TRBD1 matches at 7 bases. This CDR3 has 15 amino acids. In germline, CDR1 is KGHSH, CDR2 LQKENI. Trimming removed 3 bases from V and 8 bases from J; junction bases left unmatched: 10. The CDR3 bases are TGTGCCAGCTCACCGAGTACCAGGGGGGATGACACCATATATTTT. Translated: CASSPSTRGDDTIYF.

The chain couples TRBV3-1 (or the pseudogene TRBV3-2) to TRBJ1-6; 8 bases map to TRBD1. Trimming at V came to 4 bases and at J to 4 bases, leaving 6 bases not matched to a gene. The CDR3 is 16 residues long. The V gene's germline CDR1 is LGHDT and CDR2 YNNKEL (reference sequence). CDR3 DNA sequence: TGTGCCAGCAGCCCGAGACGGACAGGGTATAATTCACCCCTCCACTTT. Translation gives CASSPRRTGYNSPLHF.

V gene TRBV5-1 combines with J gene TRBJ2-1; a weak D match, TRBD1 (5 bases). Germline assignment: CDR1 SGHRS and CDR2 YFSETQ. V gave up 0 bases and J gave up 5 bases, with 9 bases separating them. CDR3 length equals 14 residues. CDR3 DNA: TGCGCCAGCAGCTTGGGAGCAGGGAACAATGAGCAGTTCTTC. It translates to CASSLGAGNNEQFF.

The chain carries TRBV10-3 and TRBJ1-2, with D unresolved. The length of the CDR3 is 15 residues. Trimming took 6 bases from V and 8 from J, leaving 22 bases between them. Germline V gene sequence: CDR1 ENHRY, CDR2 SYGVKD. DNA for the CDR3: TGTGCCATCAGCTTTAGGGTGGAGGGTAGTGGAGGCTACACCTTC. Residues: CAISFRVEGSGGYTF.

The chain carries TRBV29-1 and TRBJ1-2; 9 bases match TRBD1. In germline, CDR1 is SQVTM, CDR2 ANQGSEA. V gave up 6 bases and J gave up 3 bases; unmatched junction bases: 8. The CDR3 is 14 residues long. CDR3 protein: CSVLRDRAYYGYTF. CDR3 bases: TGCAGCGTGTTACGGGACAGGGCTTACTATGGCTACACCTTC.

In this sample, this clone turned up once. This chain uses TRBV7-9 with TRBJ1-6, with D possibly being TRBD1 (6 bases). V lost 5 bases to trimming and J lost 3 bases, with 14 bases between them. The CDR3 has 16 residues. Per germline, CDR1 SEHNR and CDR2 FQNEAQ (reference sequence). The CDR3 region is CASSPSGGGYNSPLHF. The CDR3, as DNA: TGTGCCAGCAGCCCATCGGGAGGGGGCTATAATTCACCCCTCCACTTT.

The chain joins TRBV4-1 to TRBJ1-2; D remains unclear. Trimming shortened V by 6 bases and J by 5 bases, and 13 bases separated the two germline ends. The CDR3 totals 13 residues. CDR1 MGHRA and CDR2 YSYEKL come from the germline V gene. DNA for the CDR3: TGCGCCAGCAGATTTGTCGGGGAGTATGGCTACACCTTC. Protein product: CASRFVGEYGYTF.

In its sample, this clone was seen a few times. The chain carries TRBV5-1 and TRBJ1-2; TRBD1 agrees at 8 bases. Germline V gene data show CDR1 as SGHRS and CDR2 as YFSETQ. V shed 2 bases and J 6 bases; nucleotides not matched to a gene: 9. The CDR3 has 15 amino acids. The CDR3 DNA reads TGCGCCAGCAGCTTAGGGGACAGGCTGTCGGATGGCTACACCTTC. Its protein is CASSLGDRLSDGYTF.